This T cell receptor beta chain derives from a study of blood T cell repertoires in COVID-19. Background on the study: From the United States, Italy and Spain came samples of acute and convalescent COVID-19. Sample material is recorded as cDNA or gDNA derived from T cells, B-cell-depleted T cells, or PBMCs.

This clone was detected once. Source study methods: Amplification from reference gene primers served as the basis for estimated nucleated cell counts. The repertoire was sequenced with immunoSEQ multiplex PCR; TCRdb's copy has only in-frame clones and lacks some. V, J and clone size were drawn from that table, and D and trimming were deduced from the DNA. The sample lists under 500,000 clones, around nine tenths seen once, with more than 4% in the top ten. Germline V gene data show CDR1 as ENHRY and CDR2 as SYGVKD. After removal of 0 bases from V and 3 bases from J, the junction contained 2 bases not matched to a gene. CDR3 length: 15 residues.

The rearrangement joins TRBV10-3 to TRBJ2-5, with 9 bases that match TRBD1. The sequencing sample was made of peripheral blood. The sequence derives from a woman in her twenties or thirties with acute or convalescent COVID-19. Here the CDR3 reads CAISESGTGKETQYF. The DNA for the CDR3 is TGTGCCATCAGTGAGTCAGGGACAGGGAAAGAGACCCAGTACTTC.